This is a list of T cell receptor beta chains from one sample in a study of T cell responses to AZD1222 COVID-19 vaccine. Profiling relied on immunoSEQ multiplex PCR, and the TCRdb table lists in-frame clones only, not all of them. The table has tens of thousands of clones, approximately 80% seen once. The specimen was peripheral blood, collected on day 0 of AZD1222 vaccination. These receptors were obtained from an adult in good health. CDR3s include the opening cysteine and the closing phenylalanine or tryptophan. The D gene is left open where the match is weak. Size values are once, few and many counts, or a class for expanded clones, and some rows have none.

d_gene	v_gene	abundance	j_gene	CDR3aa	CDR3nt
NA	TRBV5-4	NA	TRBJ2-3	CASSLRGPDTQYF	TGTGCCAGCAGCTTGAGAGGACCAGATACGCAGTATTTT
NA	TRBV18	once	TRBJ2-7	CASSPDRFHEQYF	TGTGCCAGCTCACCAGACAGGTTCCACGAGCAGTACTTC
NA	TRBV7-9	NA	TRBJ1-5	CASRPSDSNQPQHF	TGTGCCAGCAGACCCTCGGATAGCAATCAGCCCCAGCATTTT
NA	TRBV5-1	NA	TRBJ1-4	CASSLRGRNGEKLFF	TGCGCCAGCAGCTTGCGCGGGAGAAACGGTGAAAAACTGTTTTTT
NA	TRBV28	NA	TRBJ2-2	CASRPPADTGELFF	TGTGCCAGCAGACCCCCGGCCGACACCGGGGAGCTGTTTTTT
NA	TRBV7-8	NA	TRBJ1-1	CASSSASRETEAFF	TGTGCCAGCAGCTCCGCCAGCCGGGAAACTGAAGCTTTCTTT
NA	TRBV5-6	NA	TRBJ2-7	CASRRASDEQYF	TGTGCCAGCCGGAGAGCCTCCGACGAGCAGTACTTC
NA	TRBV10-3	NA	TRBJ2-7	CAINRDQAYEQYF	TGTGCCATCAACCGGGACCAGGCGTACGAGCAGTACTTC
NA	TRBV27	NA	TRBJ2-3	CASSFEHLPDTQYF	TGTGCCAGCAGTTTTGAACACCTGCCAGATACGCAGTATTTT
NA	TRBV7-2	few	TRBJ1-3	CASSHTTGPSGNTIYF	TGTGCCAGCAGCCATACTACAGGACCCTCTGGAAACACCATATATTTT
TRBD1	TRBV5-4	NA	TRBJ2-7	CASSLGDSTYEQYF	TGTGCCAGCAGCTTGGGGGACAGCACCTACGAGCAGTACTTC
NA	TRBV28	NA	TRBJ1-3	CASNKSGHSGNTIYF	TGTGCCAGCAATAAATCGGGACATTCTGGAAACACCATATATTTT
NA	TRBV12-3/TRBV12-4	NA	TRBJ1-1	CASSLVYRPGSF	TGTGCCAGCAGTTTAGTTTATCGGCCAGGGTCCTTT
TRBD1	TRBV18	once	TRBJ1-2	CASSPDREHYGYTF	TGTGCCAGCTCACCAGACAGGGAGCACTATGGCTACACCTTC
TRBD1	TRBV5-5	NA	TRBJ1-4	CASSTRGPLEKLFF	TGTGCCAGCAGCACCAGGGGGCCGCTTGAAAAACTGTTTTTT
NA	TRBV4-3	NA	TRBJ1-3	CASSPGTGGWDTIYF	TGCGCCAGCAGCCCCGGTACGGGTGGGTGGGACACCATATATTTT
TRBD1	TRBV28	NA	TRBJ2-3	CASSKQGGTDTQYF	TGTGCCAGCAGTAAACAGGGGGGCACAGATACGCAGTATTTT